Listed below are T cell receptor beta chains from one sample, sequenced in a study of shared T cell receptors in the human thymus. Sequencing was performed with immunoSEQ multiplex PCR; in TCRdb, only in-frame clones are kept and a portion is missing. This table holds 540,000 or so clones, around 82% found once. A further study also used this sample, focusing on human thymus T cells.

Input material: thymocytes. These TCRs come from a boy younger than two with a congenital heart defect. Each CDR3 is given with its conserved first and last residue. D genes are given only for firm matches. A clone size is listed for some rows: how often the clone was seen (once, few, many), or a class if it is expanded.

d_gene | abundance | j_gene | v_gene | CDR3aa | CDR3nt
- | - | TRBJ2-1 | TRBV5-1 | CASSLVGAGRPGGQFF | TGCGCCAGCAGCTTGGTCGGGGCGGGGCGGCCCGGGGGGCAGTTCTTC
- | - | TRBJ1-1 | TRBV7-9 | CASSPPDRPPEAFF | TGTGCCAGCAGCCCGCCCGACAGGCCCCCCGAAGCTTTCTTT
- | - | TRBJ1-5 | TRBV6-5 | CASSDRALNQPQHF | TGTGCCAGCAGCGATCGAGCCCTCAATCAGCCCCAGCATTTT
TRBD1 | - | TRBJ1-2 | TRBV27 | CATLRQGYGYTF | TGTGCCACCCTTAGACAGGGTTATGGCTACACCTTC
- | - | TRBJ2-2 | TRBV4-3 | CASSQGQSNTGELFF | TGCGCCAGCAGCCAAGGACAGTCGAACACCGGGGAGCTGTTTTTT
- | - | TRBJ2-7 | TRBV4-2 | CASSQDFRDLAYEQYF | TGTGCCAGCAGCCAAGATTTTCGGGACTTGGCCTACGAGCAGTACTTC
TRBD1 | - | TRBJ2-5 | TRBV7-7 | CASSLGPGTVLETQYF | TGTGCTAGCAGCTTAGGCCCTGGGACAGTTTTGGAGACCCAGTACTTC
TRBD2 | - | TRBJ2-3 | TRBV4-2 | CASSQGTSGAISTDTQYF | TGTGCCAGCAGCCAAGGTACTAGCGGGGCCATAAGCACAGATACGCAGTATTTT
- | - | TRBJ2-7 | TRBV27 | CASSLYRKKGGPYEQYF | TGTGCCAGCAGTTTATATAGGAAGAAGGGGGGGCCCTACGAGCAGTACTTC
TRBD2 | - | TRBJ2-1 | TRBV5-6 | CASSGLTSGRETNEQFF | TGTGCCAGCAGCGGCTTGACTAGCGGGAGGGAAACCAATGAGCAGTTCTTC
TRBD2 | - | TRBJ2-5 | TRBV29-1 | CSVEVGGLAGVRKTQYF | TGCAGCGTTGAAGTTGGGGGACTAGCGGGAGTTAGGAAGACCCAGTACTTC
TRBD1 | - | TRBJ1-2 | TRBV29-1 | CSVVWTGGGYTF | TGCAGCGTTGTTTGGACAGGGGGTGGCTACACCTTC
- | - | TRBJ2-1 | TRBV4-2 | CASSQEWVAPSYNEQFF | TGTGCCAGCAGCCAAGAATGGGTAGCGCCTTCCTACAATGAGCAGTTCTTC
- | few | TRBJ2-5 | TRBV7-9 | CASSPRAGPGETQYF | TGTGCCAGCAGCCCAAGGGCGGGACCGGGAGAGACCCAGTACTTC
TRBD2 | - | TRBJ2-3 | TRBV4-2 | CASGTDGGSGSHHTDTQYF | TGTGCCAGCGGAACCGACGGGGGTAGCGGGAGCCACCACACAGATACGCAGTATTTT
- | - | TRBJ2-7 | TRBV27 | CASSLLGGVGEQYF | TGTGCCAGCAGTTTATTGGGAGGTGTGGGCGAGCAGTACTTC
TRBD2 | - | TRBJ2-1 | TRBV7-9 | CASSLAQGLAVYNEQFF | TGTGCCAGCAGCTTAGCGCAGGGACTAGCGGTTTACAATGAGCAGTTCTTC
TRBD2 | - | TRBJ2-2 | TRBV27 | CASSLIWVAGAGELFF | TGTGCCAGCAGTTTAATTTGGGTAGCGGGAGCCGGGGAGCTGTTTTTT
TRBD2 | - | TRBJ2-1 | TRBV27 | CASSLGGGGRAVEQFF | TGTGCCAGCAGTCTCGGGGGTGGCGGGAGGGCTGTTGAGCAGTTCTTC
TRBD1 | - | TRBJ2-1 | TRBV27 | CASSSRDRGLNEQFF | TGTGCCAGCAGTTCCCGGGACAGGGGGCTCAATGAGCAGTTCTTC
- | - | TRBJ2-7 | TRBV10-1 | CASSLAGPHEQYF | TGCGCCAGCAGTTTGGCAGGGCCCCACGAGCAGTACTTC
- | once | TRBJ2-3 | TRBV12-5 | CASGLNLREYF | TGTGCTAGTGGTTTGAACCTCAGGGAGTATTTT
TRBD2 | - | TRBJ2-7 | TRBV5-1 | CASSPLRGGEQYF | TGCGCCAGCAGCCCCTTGCGGGGGGGCGAGCAGTACTTC
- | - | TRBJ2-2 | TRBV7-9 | CASTGANTGELFF | TGTGCCAGCACCGGAGCAAACACCGGGGAGCTGTTTTTT
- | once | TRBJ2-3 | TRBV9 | CASSLESGTDTQYF | TGTGCCAGCAGCCTCGAGAGCGGCACAGATACGCAGTATTTT
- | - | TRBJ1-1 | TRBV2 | CASSEEEGVAFF | TGTGCCAGCAGCGAAGAGGAGGGTGTAGCTTTCTTT
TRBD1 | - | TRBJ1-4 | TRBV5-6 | CASSLDRGRRLTNEKLFF | TGTGCCAGCAGCCTGGACAGGGGGCGCAGACTTACTAATGAAAAACTGTTTTTT
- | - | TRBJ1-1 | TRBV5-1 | CASSLGGRNTEAFF | TGCGCCAGCAGCTTGGGGGGGCGGAACACTGAAGCTTTCTTT
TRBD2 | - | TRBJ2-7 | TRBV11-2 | CASGGGAGGSYEQYF | TGTGCCAGCGGGGGCGGGGCGGGAGGCTCCTACGAGCAGTACTTC
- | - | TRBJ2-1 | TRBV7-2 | CASSRGSYNEQFF | TGTGCCAGCAGCCGGGGCTCCTACAATGAGCAGTTCTTC
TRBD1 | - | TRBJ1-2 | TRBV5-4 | CASSLGDRELLDGYTF | TGTGCCAGCAGCCTTGGGGACAGGGAGTTATTGGATGGCTACACCTTC